This TCR beta chain was retrieved from a study of monozygotic twins with inflammatory bowel disease (dated by TCRdb to between 2018 and 2021). About the study as a whole: The complete study included about 30 monozygotic twin pairs: 19 IBD-discordant Danish pairs and nine German pairs, of which four were IBD-concordant and five were IBD-discordant. The search for disease-associated traits relied mainly on comparing IBD patients with their genetically identical healthy co-twins within discordant pairs. Each individual had, on average, about 151 000 unique TCRalpha sequences and 181 000 unique TCRbeta sequences available for analysis. Results and caveats for the whole study, not just this receptor: TCRbeta repertoire diversity, by inverse Simpson index, was decreased in IBD patients compared with their healthy co-twins. Because patients were on differing immunosuppressive treatments, the repertoires may have picked up extra background noise and inter-individual variability. The analysis was unable to tell different T cell subtypes apart. IBD patients shared fewer clonotypes with other individuals than healthy twins did, most markedly in patients showing signs of disease activity. The results gave no support for a single strong signal or clonotype linked to IBD. Repertoire similarity did not differ between concordant and discordant twins, which could be due to limited statistical power.

With regard to this clonotype: Its cognate antigen has yet to be identified.

The germline V gene specifies MNHNS as CDR1 and SASEGT as CDR2. From the cysteine through the phenylalanine, the CDR3 covers 17 amino acids. The DNA is unrecorded. From each donor, a 2.5 ml peripheral blood sample was drawn into PAXgene tubes and stored at -80 degrees C. Without any T cell sorting, total RNA was extracted from whole blood using the PAXgene blood miRNA kit on an automated QIAcube. Peripheral blood from monozygotic twin pairs who were concordant or discordant for inflammatory bowel disease underwent deep TCRalpha and TCRbeta repertoire profiling using unique molecular barcoding. Smoking habits were recorded for all twin pairs, and each individual was classified as a current, former or never smoker. Preparation of the library involved 5' RACE. For each TCR library, approximately 3,700 ng of total RNA was used. cDNA was synthesized with SMARTScribe reverse transcriptase in eight separate reactions per sample. During cDNA synthesis, template switching was used to introduce unique molecular identifiers that contained a 6-nucleotide sample barcode. TCRalpha and TCRbeta cDNA was amplified by two nested PCRs of 16 and 9 cycles, with bead purification after each PCR. Before amplification, the cDNA was treated with uracil DNA-glycosylase and purified using the QIAquick PCR purification kit. The second PCR added Illumina TruSeq-compatible adapters along with sample-specific barcodes. Library quality and concentration were assessed using TapeStation and Qubit, and 4.5 to 6.5 ng of each library was pooled. Sequencing of the pooled libraries was done on an Illumina HiSeq2500 single-index Rapid Run using custom sequencing primers and 2 x 100 bp reads. As for how the authors treated the data: UMI-based consensus assembly with MiGEC version 1.2.6 was used to correct PCR and sequencing errors. V(D)J alignment, clonotype assembly and CDR3 extraction were performed with MiXCR version 2.1.1. To normalise gene usage, clonotype sharing and MAIT/NKT TCR abundance, the analysis used the top 1000, 10 000 and 20 000 clonotypes per sample. After downsampling to 27 000 UMIs, diversity was calculated as the inverse Simpson index using the vegan R package. Statistical testing used paired Mann-Whitney U tests on the discordant twin pairs and applied Benjamini-Hochberg correction for multiple testing. With the reads reprocessed by TCRdb, a single entry stands for each CDR3 protein sequence and no DNA is reported. For this entry, the V and J calls and clone size follow TCRdb and not the study's own pipeline. For this sample, the table gives fewer than 110,000 distinct CDR3 sequences. The ten top clones hold 1.5% to 2% of the sample.

This sequence was found in a human donor with ulcerative colitis or Crohn's disease, or a healthy co-twin of an affected twin (not recorded which). The rearranged segments are TRBV6-1 and TRBJ1-5; TCRdb designates TRBD1, a call that cannot be tested without DNA. The specimen was blood. CDR3 region: CASSRLDKAGSYQPQHF.